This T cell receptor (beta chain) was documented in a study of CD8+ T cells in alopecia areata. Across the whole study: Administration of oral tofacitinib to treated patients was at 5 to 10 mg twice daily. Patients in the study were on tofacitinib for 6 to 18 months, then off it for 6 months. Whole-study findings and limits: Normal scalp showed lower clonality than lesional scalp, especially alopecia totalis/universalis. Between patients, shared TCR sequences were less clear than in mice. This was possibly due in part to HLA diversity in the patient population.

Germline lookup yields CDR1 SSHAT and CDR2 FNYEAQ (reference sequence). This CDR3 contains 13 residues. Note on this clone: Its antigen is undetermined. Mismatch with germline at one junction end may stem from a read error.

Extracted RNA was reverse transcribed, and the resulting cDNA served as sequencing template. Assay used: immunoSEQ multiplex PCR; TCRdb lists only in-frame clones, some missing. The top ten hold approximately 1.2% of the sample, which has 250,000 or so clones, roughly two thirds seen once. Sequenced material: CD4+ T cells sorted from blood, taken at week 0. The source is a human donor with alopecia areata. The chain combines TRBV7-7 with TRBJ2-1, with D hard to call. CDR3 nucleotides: TGTGCTAGCAGCTTGGACGGTAACAATGAGCAGTTCTTC. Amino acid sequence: CASSLDGNNEQFF.